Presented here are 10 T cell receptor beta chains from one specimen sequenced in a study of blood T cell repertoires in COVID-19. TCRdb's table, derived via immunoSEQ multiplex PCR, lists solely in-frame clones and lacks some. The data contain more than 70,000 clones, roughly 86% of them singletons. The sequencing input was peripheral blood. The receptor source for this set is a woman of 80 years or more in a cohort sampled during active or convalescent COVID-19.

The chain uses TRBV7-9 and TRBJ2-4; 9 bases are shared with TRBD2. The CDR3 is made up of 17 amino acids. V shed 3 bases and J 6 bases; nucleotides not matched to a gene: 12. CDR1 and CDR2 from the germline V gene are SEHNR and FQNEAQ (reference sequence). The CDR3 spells CASSLGPRGRVINIQYF. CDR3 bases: TGTGCCAGCAGCTTGGGACCGCGCGGGAGGGTTATAAACATTCAGTACTTC.

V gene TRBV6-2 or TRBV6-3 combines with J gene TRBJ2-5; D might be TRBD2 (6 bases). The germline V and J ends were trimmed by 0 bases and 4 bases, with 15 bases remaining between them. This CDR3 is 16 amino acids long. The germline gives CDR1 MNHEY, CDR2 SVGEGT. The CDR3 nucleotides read TGTGCCAGCAGTTACTCAACCCGGGACTGGGGAGAGACCCAGTACTTC. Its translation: CASSYSTRDWGETQYF.

The CDR3 DNA reads as TGCGCCAGCAGCTTGGCCGGGGAGAGCTCCTACAATGAGCAGTTCTTC. Protein product: CASSLAGESSYNEQFF. This chain connects TRBV5-1 to TRBJ2-1; D possibly corresponds to TRBD2 (5 bases). Trimming cost V 0 bases and J 0 bases, with 10 bases left between them. Germline-derived CDR1 and CDR2 are SGHRS and YFSETQ. The CDR3 contains 16 residues.

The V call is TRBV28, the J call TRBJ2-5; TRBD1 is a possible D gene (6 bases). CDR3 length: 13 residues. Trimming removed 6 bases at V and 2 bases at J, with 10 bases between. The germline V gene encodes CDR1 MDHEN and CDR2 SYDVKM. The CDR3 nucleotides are TGTGCCAGCAGAACCGGGACACAAGAGACCCAGTACTTC. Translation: CASRTGTQETQYF.

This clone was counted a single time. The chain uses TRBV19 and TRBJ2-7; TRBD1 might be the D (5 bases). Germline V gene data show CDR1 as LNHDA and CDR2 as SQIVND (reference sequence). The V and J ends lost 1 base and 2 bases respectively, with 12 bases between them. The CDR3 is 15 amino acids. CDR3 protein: CASSIGLDTAYEQYF. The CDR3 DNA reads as TGTGCCAGTAGTATAGGCTTGGACACCGCCTACGAGCAGTACTTC. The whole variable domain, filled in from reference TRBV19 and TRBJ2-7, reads DGGITQSPKYLFRKEGQNVTLSCEQNLNHDAMYWYRQDPGQGLRLIYYSQIVNDFQKGDIAEGYSVSREKKESFPLTVTSAQKNPTAFYLCASSIGLDTAYEQYFGPGTRLTVT.

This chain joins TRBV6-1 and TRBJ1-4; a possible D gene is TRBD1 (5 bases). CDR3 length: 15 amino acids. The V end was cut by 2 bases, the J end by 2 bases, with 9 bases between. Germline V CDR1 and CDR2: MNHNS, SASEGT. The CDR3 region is CASSELRGTNEKLFF. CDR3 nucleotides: TGTGCCAGCAGTGAACTGCGGGGCACTAATGAAAAACTGTTTTTT.

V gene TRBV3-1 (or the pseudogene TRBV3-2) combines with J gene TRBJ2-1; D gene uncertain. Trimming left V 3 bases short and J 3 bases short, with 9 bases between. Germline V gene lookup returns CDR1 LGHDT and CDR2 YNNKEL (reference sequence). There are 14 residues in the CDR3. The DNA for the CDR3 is TGTGCCAGCAGCCATCGGAGAGACTACAATGAGCAGTTCTTC. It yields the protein CASSHRRDYNEQFF.

The CDR3 protein is CASRGYRDYNSPLHF. The CDR3 coding sequence is TGTGCCAGCAGGGGGTACAGGGACTATAATTCACCCCTCCACTTT. The chain recombines TRBV7-8 with TRBJ1-6, with TRBD1 as a possible D gene (6 bases). The length of the CDR3 is 15 residues. Germline-derived CDR1 and CDR2 are SGHVS and FQNEAQ. Trimming shortened V by 6 bases and J by 3 bases, and 12 bases separated the two germline ends.

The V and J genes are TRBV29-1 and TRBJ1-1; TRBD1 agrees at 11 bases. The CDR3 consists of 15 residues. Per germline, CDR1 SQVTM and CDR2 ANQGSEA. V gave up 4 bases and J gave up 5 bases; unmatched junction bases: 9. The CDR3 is CSVVRDRGVRTEAFF. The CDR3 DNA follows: TGCAGCGTTGTCCGGGACAGGGGGGTGAGGACTGAAGCTTTCTTT.

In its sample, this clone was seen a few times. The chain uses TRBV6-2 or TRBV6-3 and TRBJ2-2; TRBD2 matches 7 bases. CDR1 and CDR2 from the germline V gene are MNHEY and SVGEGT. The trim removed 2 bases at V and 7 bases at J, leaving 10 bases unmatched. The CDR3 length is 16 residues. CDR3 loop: CASSYVGLGYLGELFF. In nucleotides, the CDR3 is TGTGCCAGCAGTTACGTTGGACTAGGATATCTCGGGGAGCTGTTTTTT.